This T cell receptor (beta chain) originates from a study of blood T cell repertoires in COVID-19. Overall study: From T cells, B-cell-depleted T cells, or PBMCs came the material, which was cDNA or gDNA.

As handled by the study authors: Researchers report that nucleated cell counts were estimated from reference gene primer amplification. Assay used: immunoSEQ multiplex PCR; TCRdb lists only in-frame clones, some missing. V and J calls and clone size are copied from that table; D and trimming were computed from the DNA. Of 150,000 to 250,000 clones listed, 87% are singletons. Participants' own reports of clinical history determined their cohort assignment. In Cohort 3, a recovered donor had either two negative PCRs, clearance, or symptom resolution. The sequence derives from a woman younger than 45 who had recovered from COVID-19. Sequencing was performed on PBMCs or T cells enriched from blood (not recorded which).

The CDR3 DNA reads TGTGCCAGCAGCTTAGTACGGACAGGGTTGAGGAACACTGAAGCTTTCTTT. Translating gives CASSLVRTGLRNTEAFF. The chain recombines TRBV7-2 with TRBJ1-1; 8 positions agree with TRBD1. This CDR3 is 17 amino acids long. Trimming took 1 base from V and 1 from J; bases not matched to a gene: 8. In germline, CDR1 is SGHTA, CDR2 FQGNSA.